The next 16 T cell receptor beta chains were all read from a single sample in a study of glioma-infiltrating T cells. TCR alpha and beta CDR3 regions were amplified from RNA using iRepertoire nested multiplex PCR. TCRdb recomputed calls from the multiplex PCR reads with MiXCR, one row per CDR3 protein. Of 150,000 or so distinct CDR3 sequences listed, about 39% are singletons. The sample consisted of glioma tissue, nonneoplastic brain tissue, or PBMCs (not recorded which). Receptor source: a human donor with low-grade glioma or glioblastoma, undergoing nonglioma brain surgery, or in good health (not recorded which).

This clonotype showed up just a few times. The chain employs TRBV20-1 and TRBJ2-5, with a possible D match to TRBD1 (5 bases). The germline V gene has CDR1 DFQATT and CDR2 SNEGSKA (reference sequence). This CDR3 spans 12 amino acids. V lost 6 bases to trimming and J lost 2 bases, with 10 bases between them. CDR3 coding DNA: TGCAGTGCCACCGACAGACAAGAGACCCAGTACTTC. Residues: CSATDRQETQYF.

The sample holds a few counts of this clonotype. The chain has TRBV6-1 and TRBJ1-5, with 8 bases that match TRBD1. The CDR3 spans 14 residues. Germline loops: CDR1 MNHNS, CDR2 SASEGT. With 5 bases clipped from V and 6 bases from J, the junction kept 6 bases outside the gene matches. The CDR3 sequence: CASSIRTGIQPQHF. The CDR3 bases are TGTGCCAGCAGTATCCGGACAGGGATTCAGCCCCAGCATTTT.

V gene TRBV10-2 combines with J gene TRBJ1-1; unclear D gene. Trimming pared 3 bases from V and 5 bases from J, leaving 7 bases between. Germline lookup yields CDR1 WSHSY and CDR2 SAAADI. CDR3 size: 12 residues. CDR3 nucleotides: TGCGCCAGCAGTGAAGGCATGACTGAAGCTTTCTTT. Translating gives CASSEGMTEAFF.

The chain combines TRBV11-2 with TRBJ2-7; unclear D gene. From germline, CDR1 is SGHAT and CDR2 FQNNGV. This CDR3 contains 12 residues. V gave up 2 bases and J gave up 5 bases, with 7 bases separating them. CDR3 sequence: CASSLIANEQYF. CDR3 sequence (DNA): TGTGCCAGCAGCTTAATAGCTAACGAGCAGTACTTC. The variable domain in full, with the rest retrieved from reference TRBV11-2 and TRBJ2-7, is EAGVAQSPRYKIIEKRQSVAFWCNPISGHATLYWYQQILGQGPKLLIQFQNNGVVDDSQLPKDRFSAERLKGVDSTLKIQPAKLEDSAVYLCASSLIANEQYFGPGTRLTVT.

As concerns this clonotype: A much larger clone lies a single base off, so this may be a read error. The J gene is TRBJ2-3, the V gene TRBV27, with D perhaps TRBD2 (6 bases). Deletions cut 2 bases from V and 7 bases from J, with 7 bases between. The CDR3 covers 12 residues. Per germline, CDR1 MNHEY and CDR2 SMNVEV (reference sequence). CDR3 region: CASSLSGYTQYF. As DNA, the CDR3 is TGTGCCAGCAGTTTAAGCGGGTATACGCAGTATTTT.

The chain links TRBV20-1 to TRBJ1-2, with D maybe TRBD1 (6 bases). V dropped 4 bases and J dropped 6 bases, with 6 bases sitting between them. The CDR3 spans 10 residues. Looked up from germline, CDR1 is DFQATT and CDR2 is SNEGSKA (reference sequence). The CDR3 reads CSATGDGYTF. The CDR3 nucleotides are TGCAGTGCTACAGGGGATGGCTACACCTTC.

The V call is TRBV4-1, the J call TRBJ1-1, with unresolved D. The CDR3 covers 15 residues. V was shortened by 4 bases and J by 4 bases, with 16 bases between the two germline ends. Looked up from germline, CDR1 is MGHRA and CDR2 is YSYEKL. The CDR3 is CASSLQTLGTTEAFF. CDR3 nucleotides: TGCGCCAGCAGCCTACAAACATTGGGCACCACTGAAGCTTTCTTT.

This clonotype was seen more than once but under ten times. This chain joins TRBV19 and TRBJ2-5; TRBD2 aligns across 10 bases. Trimming cost V 7 bases and J 2 bases; bases outside gene matches: 7. The CDR3 has 15 residues. Per germline, CDR1 LNHDA and CDR2 SQIVND (reference sequence). The DNA for the CDR3 is TGTGCCAGTACCCGAGGGACTAGCGAACAAGAGACCCAGTACTTC. Residues: CASTRGTSEQETQYF.

This clonotype was found a few times. The rearrangement joins TRBV28 to TRBJ2-1, with TRBD2 as a possible D gene (5 bases). The germline CDR1 and CDR2 sequences are MDHEN and SYDVKM. This CDR3 has 16 residues. V lost 6 bases and J lost 4, with 19 bases in between. The CDR3 loop is CASSLSDLLGYNEQFF. The CDR3 DNA reads TGTGCCAGCAGCCTCAGCGACTTACTAGGATACAATGAGCAGTTCTTC.

The V call is TRBV7-6, the J call TRBJ2-3, with 11 bases aligning to TRBD2. The CDR3 is made up of 16 amino acids. Trimming removed 5 bases from V and 2 bases from J; junction bases left unmatched: 6. The V gene's germline CDR1 is SGHVS and CDR2 FNYEAQ. Written as DNA, the CDR3 is TGTGCCAGCAGCCCAGGACTAGCGGGCCTCACAGATACGCAGTATTTT. It encodes CASSPGLAGLTDTQYF.

In regard to this clonotype: At one end, the junction sequence differs from germline, possibly due to a read error. V and J are TRBV20-1 and TRBJ2-3, with D perhaps matching TRBD1 or TRBD2 (5 bases each). Germline V gene lookup returns CDR1 DFQATT and CDR2 SNEGSKA (reference sequence). The CDR3 consists of 15 residues. In DNA form, the CDR3 reads TGCGGTGCTAGAGGGGCGGCGGCGCTTACAGATACGCAGTATTTT. This encodes CGARGAAALTDTQYF.

V usage is TRBV7-2 and J usage is TRBJ2-3; maybe TRBD2 (5 bases). V gave up 5 bases and J gave up 0 bases, with 18 bases separating them. CDR3 length: 17 amino acids. Germline lookup yields CDR1 SGHTA and CDR2 FQGNSA. The CDR3 region has the DNA TGTGCCAGCAGCCCCAGGCTAGCACATTTTAGCACAGATACGCAGTATTTT. It translates to CASSPRLAHFSTDTQYF.

This clonotype showed up many times. The V call is TRBV27, the J call TRBJ1-6; D remains unclear. Germline lookup yields CDR1 MNHEY and CDR2 SMNVEV (reference sequence). The CDR3 consists of 15 residues. V dropped 0 bases and J dropped 7 bases, with 10 bases sitting between them. The CDR3 protein is CASSLSIMSNSPLHF. The CDR3 region has the DNA TGTGCCAGCAGTTTATCCATCATGTCAAATTCACCCCTCCACTTT.

The chain couples TRBV7-6 to TRBJ2-1; tentative D call: TRBD2 (6 bases). The CDR3 covers 14 residues. CDR1 and CDR2 from the germline V gene are SGHVS and FNYEAQ. Trimming pared 5 bases from V and 8 bases from J, leaving 16 bases between. In DNA form, the CDR3 reads TGTGCCAGCAGCGCGGGACTCTCGGACGATGAGCAGTTCTTC. It yields the protein CASSAGLSDDEQFF.

The chain's CDR3 is CASSYGTYNSPLHF. The CDR3 bases are TGTGCCAGCAGTTACGGTACCTATAATTCACCCCTCCACTTT. V gene TRBV6-6 combines with J gene TRBJ1-6, with no clear D. CDR1 is MNHNY, CDR2 SVGAGI, per germline (reference sequence). This CDR3 has 14 residues. The V end was cut by 2 bases, the J end by 2 bases, with 4 bases between.

This sequence joins TRBV28 and TRBJ1-3; 7 positions match TRBD1. V lost 6 bases, J lost 0 bases, and 2 bases stayed unmatched. The CDR3 covers 14 residues. Germline CDR1 and CDR2: MDHEN and SYDVKM. The CDR3 loop is CASRRTGSGNTIYF. The CDR3 DNA reads as TGTGCCAGCAGACGGACAGGCTCTGGAAACACCATATATTTT.